These 21 T cell receptor beta chains were all obtained from the same sample, sequenced in a study of cytomegalovirus exposure and HLA in healthy donors. The primer mix had 60 Vbeta and 13 Jbeta primers. Profiling relied on immunoSEQ multiplex PCR, and the TCRdb table lists in-frame clones only, not all of them. The sample carries over 130,000 clones, approximately 67% recorded once. Input material: PBMCs. Receptors originate from a woman aged 60-75 years in good health and CMV-seronegative.

V usage is TRBV7-6 and J usage is TRBJ2-1; 7 bases map to TRBD2. The CDR3 runs 16 residues. V was clipped by 5 bases and J by 0 bases; unmatched bases: 7. Germline values: CDR1 SGHVS, CDR2 FNYEAQ. CDR3: CASSGGGRSSYNEQFF. The CDR3 DNA sequence: TGTGCCAGCAGCGGGGGGGGGAGGAGCTCCTACAATGAGCAGTTCTTC.

J is TRBJ2-5 and V is TRBV9; maybe TRBD2 (5 bases). The DNA end favors TRBJ2-7, so the J call may be wrong. Germline V gives CDR1 SGDLS, CDR2 YYNGEE. The CDR3 is 16 amino acids. CDR3: CASSVGGFGFSYEQYF. The CDR3 nucleotides read TGTGCCAGCAGCGTAGGAGGGTTCGGGTTCTCCTACGAGCAGTACTTC.

The gene calls are TRBV6-5 and TRBJ1-1; D unclear. The V end was cut by 5 bases, the J end by 2 bases, with 3 bases between. The CDR3 contains 11 residues. Germline V gene lookup returns CDR1 MNHEY and CDR2 SVGAGI. CDR3 region: CASSHNTEAFF. The CDR3 DNA sequence: TGTGCCAGCAGTCATAACACTGAAGCTTTCTTT.

This clone was seen more than once but under ten times. Other DNA sequences within the sample encode an identical CDR3. The gene calls are TRBV29-1 and TRBJ1-2, with 9 bases fitting TRBD1. The germline gives CDR1 SQVTM, CDR2 ANQGSEA. CDR3 length equals 13 residues. V trimming: 4 bases; J trimming: 2 bases; junction bases outside the gene matches: 2. The chain's CDR3 is CSVGQGENYGYTF. Here the CDR3 DNA reads TGCAGCGTTGGACAGGGGGAAAACTATGGCTACACCTTC.

The chain links TRBV5-1 to TRBJ1-2; D may be TRBD1 (5 bases). The CDR3 loop spans 13 amino acids. Germline CDR1 SGHRS, CDR2 YFSETQ. V was clipped by 3 bases and J by 4 bases, with 10 bases between them. CDR3 nucleotide sequence: TGCGCCAGCAGCTCGGACACGATCTATGGCTACACCTTC. Translated, it gives CASSSDTIYGYTF.

The V and J genes are TRBV6-5 and TRBJ1-1; 10 bases line up with TRBD1. J lost 6 bases, V lost 3 bases, and 10 bases had no gene match. The CDR3 has 16 amino acids. CDR1 and CDR2 (germline): MNHEY, SVGAGI. The CDR3 loop is CASSYRDRGSNAEAFF. CDR3 DNA: TGTGCCAGCAGTTATCGGGACAGGGGTTCCAACGCTGAAGCTTTCTTT.

The chain has TRBV28 and TRBJ1-4, with a possible D match to TRBD1 (5 bases). Looked up from germline, CDR1 is MDHEN and CDR2 is SYDVKM. Between the trimmed V and J ends, which lost 7 bases and 7 bases, there was a span of 16 bases. The CDR3 sequence is 14 residues long. CDR3 bases: TGTGCCAGCACCCGGGGGGGAGTAGCTGAAAAACTGTTTTTT. Protein sequence: CASTRGGVAEKLFF.

The table lists this clone with a few counts. The V and J genes are TRBV5-6 and TRBJ2-7; 7 bases agree with TRBD1. The V and J ends lost 4 bases and 1 base, in that order; junction bases with no gene match: 8. Germline assignment: CDR1 SGHDT and CDR2 YYEEEE. The CDR3 covers 15 residues. CDR3 residues: CASSNRYRGSYEQYF. CDR3 DNA: TGTGCCAGCAGCAACCGATACAGGGGATCCTACGAGCAGTACTTC.

CDR3 coding DNA: TGCGCCAGCAGCTTGAGAGGGACAGGGAGTACTGAGCAGTTCTTC. Translated, it gives CASSLRGTGSTEQFF. The chain has TRBV5-1 and TRBJ2-1, with 9 nucleotides matching TRBD1. This CDR3 spans 15 amino acids. The germline gives CDR1 SGHRS, CDR2 YFSETQ. V lost 1 base, J lost 9 bases, and 8 bases stayed unmatched. The full variable domain, in which reference TRBV5-1 and TRBJ2-1 provide the parts outside the CDR3, is KAGVTQTPRYLIKTRGQQVTLSCSPISGHRSVSWYQQTPGQGLQFLFEYFSETQRNKGNFPGRFSGRQFSNSRSEMNVSTLELGDSALYLCASSLRGTGSTEQFFGPGTRLTVL.

This clone was recorded once. V usage is TRBV5-1 and J usage is TRBJ2-5, with TRBD2 identical over 9 bases. Germline CDR1 is SGHRS and CDR2 is YFSETQ. There are 17 residues in the CDR3. V was pared by 2 bases and J by 4 bases, with 12 bases of the junction left unmatched. CDR3 sequence: CASSFNPVSGGGETQYF. The CDR3 DNA follows: TGCGCCAGCAGCTTCAACCCCGTTAGCGGGGGTGGAGAGACCCAGTACTTC.

The chain uses TRBV7-8 and TRBJ2-5, with TRBD2 identical over 11 bases. The germline V gene has CDR1 SGHVS and CDR2 FQNEAQ. The CDR3 runs 18 residues. Trimming took 5 bases from V and 2 from J; bases not matched to a gene: 13. The CDR3 loop reads CASSQRGVAGGVQETQYF. The CDR3, as DNA: TGTGCCAGCAGCCAACGAGGGGTAGCGGGGGGGGTTCAAGAGACCCAGTACTTC.

The rearrangement joins TRBV2 to TRBJ2-3, with D unclear. In germline, CDR1 is SNHLY, CDR2 FYNNEI. This CDR3 has 13 amino acids. V lost 7 bases, J lost 3 bases, and 11 bases lay in between. The CDR3 nucleotides read TGTGCCAGCAAAGACATCCAAACAGATACGCAGTATTTT. Translating it yields CASKDIQTDTQYF.

V gene TRBV7-2 combines with J gene TRBJ2-1; no firm D call. In germline, CDR1 is SGHTA, CDR2 FQGNSA. Trimming shortened V by 0 bases and J by 10 bases, and 10 bases separated the two germline ends. The CDR3 has 13 amino acids. CDR3 loop: CASSLAPLREQFF. The CDR3, as DNA: TGTGCCAGCAGCTTAGCGCCTCTCCGGGAGCAGTTCTTC.

This clone occurred a few times. The rearrangement uses TRBV7-8 and TRBJ1-1, with 9 nucleotides matching TRBD1. This CDR3 contains 15 residues. V dropped 2 bases and J dropped 7; count of bases not matched to a gene: 8. From germline, CDR1 is SGHVS and CDR2 FQNEAQ. The CDR3 nucleotides read TGTGCCAGCAGCTTATTGACAGGGGGAGCAGGTGAAGCTTTCTTT. The encoded protein is CASSLLTGGAGEAFF.

This clone was recorded a few times. V and J are TRBV9 and TRBJ1-1, with D possibly being TRBD1 (6 bases). Trimming pared 3 bases from V and 0 bases from J, leaving 12 bases between. The germline gives CDR1 SGDLS, CDR2 YYNGEE. This CDR3 contains 15 residues. For the CDR3, the DNA is TGTGCCAGCAGCGCACAGGGTAGCATGAACACTGAAGCTTTCTTT. This encodes CASSAQGSMNTEAFF.

This chain joins TRBV5-4 and TRBJ2-5; 8 bases are shared with TRBD2. Germline V lookup: CDR1 SGHNT, CDR2 YYREEE (reference sequence). This CDR3 is built from 14 residues. V trimming: 0 bases; J trimming: 3 bases; junction bases outside the gene matches: 1. In nucleotides, the CDR3 is TGTGCCAGCAGCTTGGATAGCGGGGAAGAGACCCAGTACTTC. This codes for CASSLDSGEETQYF.

CDR3 region: CASSGSGYGYTF. The CDR3 DNA follows: TGTGCCAGCAGCGGTTCGGGCTATGGCTACACCTTC. The chain links TRBV7-9 to TRBJ1-2, with D hard to call. In germline, CDR1 is SEHNR, CDR2 FQNEAQ (reference sequence). Trimming cost V 5 bases and J 4 bases, with 8 bases left between them. CDR3 length equals 12 residues.

The table lists this clone with a few counts. The rearrangement uses TRBV2 and TRBJ1-1; 8 bases agree with TRBD1. This CDR3 comprises 15 residues. Losses at the gene ends were 6 bases for V and 4 bases for J; bases not matched to a gene: 10. The germline V gene has CDR1 SNHLY and CDR2 FYNNEI. The CDR3 DNA sequence: TGTGCCAGCAGGGAACAGGGGGTGAAGGGCACTGAAGCTTTCTTT. This sequence encodes CASREQGVKGTEAFF.

Concerning this clone: Different DNA sequences within this sample yield the same CDR3. The rearrangement links TRBV5-1 to TRBJ1-1, with 8 bases aligning to TRBD1. With 2 bases clipped from V and 1 base from J, the junction kept 4 bases outside the gene matches. The CDR3 has 15 amino acids. CDR1 is SGHRS, CDR2 YFSETQ, per germline. CDR3 protein: CASSLTGTGNTEAFF. The CDR3 nucleotides are TGCGCCAGCAGCTTAACCGGGACAGGGAACACTGAAGCTTTCTTT.

The J gene is TRBJ2-7, the V gene TRBV5-4; TRBD2 agrees at 9 bases. The CDR3 has 15 amino acids. The V segment lost 0 bases and the J segment 0 bases; nucleotides outside the gene matches: 1. From germline, CDR1 is SGHNT and CDR2 YYREEE (reference sequence). CDR3 bases: TGTGCCAGCAGCTTGGAAGCGGGGGGCTCCTACGAGCAGTACTTC. Encoded protein: CASSLEAGGSYEQYF.

The V call is TRBV6-6, the J call TRBJ1-3; D unclear. Per germline, CDR1 MNHNY and CDR2 SVGAGI (reference sequence). The CDR3 sequence is 15 residues long. V was clipped by 3 bases and J by 0 bases, with 9 bases between them. The CDR3 DNA reads TGTGCCAGCAGTTATGCACGGGACTCTGGAAACACCATATATTTT. Amino acid sequence: CASSYARDSGNTIYF.